The 4 T cell receptor beta chains below come from one sample, sequenced in a study of T cell clones after liver transplantation. TCRdb's copy holds only in-frame clones and misses some; the assay was immunoSEQ multiplex PCR. The sample consists of 50,000 to 70,000 clones, about two thirds of them appearing once. The sequenced sample was CD4+ T cells from blood, obtained at the 15-month timepoint. Every receptor here comes from a human patient who received a liver transplant. Some T cells may possibly be graft donor cells.

This rearrangement joins TRBV7-2 to TRBJ2-2; 7 bases are a match to TRBD1. The V and J ends lost 4 bases and 4 bases, in that order; junction bases with no gene match: 6. The CDR3 runs 15 residues. Looked up from germline, CDR1 is SGHTA and CDR2 is FQGNSA. The CDR3 DNA follows: TGTGCCAGCAGCTCACGACAGGGTATCACCGGGGAGCTGTTTTTT. Its protein product is CASSSRQGITGELFF. The complete variable domain, with remaining parts taken from reference TRBV7-2 and TRBJ2-2, reads GAGVSQSPSNKVTEKGKDVELRCDPISGHTALYWYRQSLGQGLEFLIYFQGNSAPDKSGLPSDRFSAERTGGSVSTLTIQRTQQEDSAVYLCASSSRQGITGELFFGEGSRLTVL.

This clone was seen a handful of times. V usage is TRBV7-9 and J usage is TRBJ1-2, with D possibly being TRBD1 (6 bases). The V end lost 3 bases, the J end lost 6 bases, and 11 bases lay between the germline ends. The CDR3 sequence is 13 residues long. Per germline, CDR1 SEHNR and CDR2 FQNEAQ (reference sequence). This CDR3 reads CASSFSGDNGYTF. CDR3 sequence (DNA): TGTGCCAGCAGCTTTTCAGGGGACAATGGCTACACCTTC.

This clone was picked up a small number of times. The V gene is TRBV7-2, the J gene TRBJ2-5; 8 nucleotides align to TRBD1. The trim removed 4 bases at V and 5 bases at J, leaving 12 bases unmatched. Germline V gene sequence: CDR1 SGHTA, CDR2 FQGNSA. The CDR3 sequence is 16 residues long. The CDR3 DNA follows: TGTGCCAGCAGCTCCGGGACAGGCCGATCGGGGGAGACCCAGTACTTC. This codes for CASSSGTGRSGETQYF.

The rearrangement links TRBV6-6 to TRBJ1-2; 12 bases are shared with TRBD1. CDR1 MNHNY and CDR2 SVGAGI come from the germline V gene (reference sequence). With 2 bases clipped from V and 4 bases from J, the junction kept 5 bases outside the gene matches. The CDR3 length is 16 residues. The CDR3 is CASSYGTGGDVYGYTF. Written as DNA, the CDR3 is TGTGCCAGCAGTTACGGGACAGGGGGCGACGTCTATGGCTACACCTTC.